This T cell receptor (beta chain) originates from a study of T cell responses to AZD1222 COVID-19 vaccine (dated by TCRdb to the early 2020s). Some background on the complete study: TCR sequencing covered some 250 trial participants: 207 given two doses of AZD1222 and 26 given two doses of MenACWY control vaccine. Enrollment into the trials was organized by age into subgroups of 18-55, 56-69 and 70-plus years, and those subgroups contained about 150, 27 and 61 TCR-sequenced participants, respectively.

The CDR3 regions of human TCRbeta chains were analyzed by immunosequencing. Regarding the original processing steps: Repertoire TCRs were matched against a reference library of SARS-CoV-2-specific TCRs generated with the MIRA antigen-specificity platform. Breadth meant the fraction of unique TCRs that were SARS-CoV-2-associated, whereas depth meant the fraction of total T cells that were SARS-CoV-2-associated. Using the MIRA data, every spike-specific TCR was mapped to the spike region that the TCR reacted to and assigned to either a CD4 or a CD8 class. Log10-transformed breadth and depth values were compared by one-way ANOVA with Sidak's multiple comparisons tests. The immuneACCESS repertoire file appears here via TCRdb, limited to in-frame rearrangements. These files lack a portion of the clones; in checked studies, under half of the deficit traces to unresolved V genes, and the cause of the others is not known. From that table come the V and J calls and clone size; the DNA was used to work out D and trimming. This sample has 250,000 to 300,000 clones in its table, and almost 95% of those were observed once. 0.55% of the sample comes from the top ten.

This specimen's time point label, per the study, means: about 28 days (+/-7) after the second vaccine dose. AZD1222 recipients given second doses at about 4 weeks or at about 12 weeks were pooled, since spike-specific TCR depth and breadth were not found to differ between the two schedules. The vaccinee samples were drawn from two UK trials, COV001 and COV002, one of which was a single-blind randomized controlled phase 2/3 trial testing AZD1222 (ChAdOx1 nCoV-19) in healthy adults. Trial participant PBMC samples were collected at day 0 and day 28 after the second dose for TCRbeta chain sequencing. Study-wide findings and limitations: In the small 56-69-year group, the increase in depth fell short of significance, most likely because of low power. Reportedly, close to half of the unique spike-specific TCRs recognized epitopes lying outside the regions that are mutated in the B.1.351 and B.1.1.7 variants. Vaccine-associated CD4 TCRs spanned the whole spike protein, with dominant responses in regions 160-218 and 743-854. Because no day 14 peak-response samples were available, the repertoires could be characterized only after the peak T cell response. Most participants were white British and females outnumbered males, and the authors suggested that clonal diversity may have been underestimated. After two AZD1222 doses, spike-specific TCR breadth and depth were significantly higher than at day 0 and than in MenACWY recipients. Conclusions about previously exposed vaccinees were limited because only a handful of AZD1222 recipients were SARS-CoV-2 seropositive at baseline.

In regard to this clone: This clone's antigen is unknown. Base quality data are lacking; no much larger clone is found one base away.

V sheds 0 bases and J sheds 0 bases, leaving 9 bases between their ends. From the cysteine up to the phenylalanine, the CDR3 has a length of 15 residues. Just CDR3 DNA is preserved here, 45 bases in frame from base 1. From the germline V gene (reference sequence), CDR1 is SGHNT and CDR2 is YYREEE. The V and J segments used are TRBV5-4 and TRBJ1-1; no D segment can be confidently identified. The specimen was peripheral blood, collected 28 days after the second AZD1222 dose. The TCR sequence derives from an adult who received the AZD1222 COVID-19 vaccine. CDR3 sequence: CASSLGRPVNTEAFF. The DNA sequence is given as TGTGCCAGCAGCTTGGGACGACCGGTGAACACTGAAGCTTTCTTT.